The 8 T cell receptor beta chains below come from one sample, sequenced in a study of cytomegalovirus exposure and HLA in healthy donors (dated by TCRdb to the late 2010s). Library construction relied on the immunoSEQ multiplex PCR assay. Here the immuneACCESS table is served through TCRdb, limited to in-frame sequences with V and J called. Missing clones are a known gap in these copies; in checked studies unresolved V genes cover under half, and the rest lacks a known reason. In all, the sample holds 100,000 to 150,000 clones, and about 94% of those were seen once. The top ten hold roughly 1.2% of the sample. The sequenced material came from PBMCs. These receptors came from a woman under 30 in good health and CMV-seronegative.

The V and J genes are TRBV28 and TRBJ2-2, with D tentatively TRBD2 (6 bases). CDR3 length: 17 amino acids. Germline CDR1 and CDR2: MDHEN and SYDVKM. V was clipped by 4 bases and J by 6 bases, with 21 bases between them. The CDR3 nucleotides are TGTGCCAGCAGTTACTCGAGATCGGGGGAGTTGTCCGGGGAGCTGTTTTTT. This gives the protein CASSYSRSGELSGELFF.

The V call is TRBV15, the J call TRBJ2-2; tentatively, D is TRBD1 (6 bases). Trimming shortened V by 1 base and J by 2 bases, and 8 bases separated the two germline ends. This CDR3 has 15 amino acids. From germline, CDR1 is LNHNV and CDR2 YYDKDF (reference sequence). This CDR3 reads CATSRAGHNTGELFF. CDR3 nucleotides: TGTGCCACCAGCAGAGCGGGACACAACACCGGGGAGCTGTTTTTT.

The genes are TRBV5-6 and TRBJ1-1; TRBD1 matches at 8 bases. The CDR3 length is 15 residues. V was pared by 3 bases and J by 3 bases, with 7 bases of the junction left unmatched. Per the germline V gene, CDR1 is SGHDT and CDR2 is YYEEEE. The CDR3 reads CASSSDRVGDTEAFF. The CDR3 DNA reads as TGTGCCAGCAGCTCGGACAGGGTGGGGGACACTGAAGCTTTCTTT.

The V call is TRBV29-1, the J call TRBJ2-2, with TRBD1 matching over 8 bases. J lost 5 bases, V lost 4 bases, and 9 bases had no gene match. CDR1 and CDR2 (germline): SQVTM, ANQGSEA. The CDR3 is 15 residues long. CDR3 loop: CSVVLFRTGTGELFF. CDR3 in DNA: TGCAGCGTTGTATTATTCCGGACAGGGACCGGGGAGCTGTTTTTT.

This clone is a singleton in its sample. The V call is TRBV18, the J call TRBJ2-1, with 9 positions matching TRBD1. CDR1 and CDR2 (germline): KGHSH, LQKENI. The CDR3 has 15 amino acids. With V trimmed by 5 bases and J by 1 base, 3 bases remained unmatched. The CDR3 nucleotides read TGTGCCAGCTCATTTGGACAGGGGTCCTACAATGAGCAGTTCTTC. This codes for CASSFGQGSYNEQFF.

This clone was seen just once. The CDR3 DNA follows: TGTGCCAGCAGCCCCACCGGGACAGGAACGGACTCTGGAAACACCATATATTTT. Translating gives CASSPTGTGTDSGNTIYF. The chain joins TRBV5-5 to TRBJ1-3, with 8 nucleotides matching TRBD1. Trimming cost V 4 bases and J 0 bases; bases outside gene matches: 12. Germline values: CDR1 SGHKS, CDR2 YYEKEE (reference sequence). The CDR3 spans 18 residues.

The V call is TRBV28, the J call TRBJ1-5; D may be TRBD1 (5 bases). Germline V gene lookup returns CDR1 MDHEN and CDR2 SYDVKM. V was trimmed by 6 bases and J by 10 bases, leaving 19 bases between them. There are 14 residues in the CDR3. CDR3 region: CASRRTKGSDPQHF. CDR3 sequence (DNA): TGTGCCAGCAGAAGAACGAAGGGGTCTGACCCCCAGCATTTT.

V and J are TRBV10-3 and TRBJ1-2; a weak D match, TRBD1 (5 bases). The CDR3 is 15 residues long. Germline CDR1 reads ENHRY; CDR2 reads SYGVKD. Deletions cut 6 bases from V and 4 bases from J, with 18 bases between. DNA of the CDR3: TGTGCCATCAGGGGCGTCGCAGGGAATCGCTATGGCTACACCTTC. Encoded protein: CAIRGVAGNRYGYTF.